This T cell receptor beta chain was recorded in a study of identical twins. This clonotype has at least ten counts. CDR1 is SGHTA and CDR2 is FQGNSA in the germline V gene. The CDR3 is 11 residues long. Trimming left V 1 base short and J 5 bases short, with 1 base between. In TCRdb, the 5' RACE reads were re-called with MiXCR into one record per CDR3 protein. The table lists a few hundred thousand distinct CDR3 sequences, roughly 12% of them singletons, with roughly 4.2% in the top ten. The same data also went into a second study, on yellow fever vaccine responses in identical twins.

The V call is TRBV7-2, the J call TRBJ2-3; D remains ambiguous. Specimen: memory (CD45RO+) T cells sorted from blood. The source is a woman aged 18-30 years in good health. DNA for the CDR3: TGTGCCAGCAGCTTAGAAGATACGCAGTATTTT. Its translation is CASSLEDTQYF.